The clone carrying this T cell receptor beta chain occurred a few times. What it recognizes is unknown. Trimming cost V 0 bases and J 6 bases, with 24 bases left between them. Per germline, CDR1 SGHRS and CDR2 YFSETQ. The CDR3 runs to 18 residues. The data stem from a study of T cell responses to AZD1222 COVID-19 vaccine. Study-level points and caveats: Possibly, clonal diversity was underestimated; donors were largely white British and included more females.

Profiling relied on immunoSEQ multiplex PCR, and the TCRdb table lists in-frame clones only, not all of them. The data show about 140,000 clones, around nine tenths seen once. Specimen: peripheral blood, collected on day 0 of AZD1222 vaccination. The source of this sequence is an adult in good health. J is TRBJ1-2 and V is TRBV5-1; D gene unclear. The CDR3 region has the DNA TGCGCCAGCAGCTTGGGAGGACCAATTCAGACTCTTGGGGATGGCTACACCTTC. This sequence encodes CASSLGGPIQTLGDGYTF.